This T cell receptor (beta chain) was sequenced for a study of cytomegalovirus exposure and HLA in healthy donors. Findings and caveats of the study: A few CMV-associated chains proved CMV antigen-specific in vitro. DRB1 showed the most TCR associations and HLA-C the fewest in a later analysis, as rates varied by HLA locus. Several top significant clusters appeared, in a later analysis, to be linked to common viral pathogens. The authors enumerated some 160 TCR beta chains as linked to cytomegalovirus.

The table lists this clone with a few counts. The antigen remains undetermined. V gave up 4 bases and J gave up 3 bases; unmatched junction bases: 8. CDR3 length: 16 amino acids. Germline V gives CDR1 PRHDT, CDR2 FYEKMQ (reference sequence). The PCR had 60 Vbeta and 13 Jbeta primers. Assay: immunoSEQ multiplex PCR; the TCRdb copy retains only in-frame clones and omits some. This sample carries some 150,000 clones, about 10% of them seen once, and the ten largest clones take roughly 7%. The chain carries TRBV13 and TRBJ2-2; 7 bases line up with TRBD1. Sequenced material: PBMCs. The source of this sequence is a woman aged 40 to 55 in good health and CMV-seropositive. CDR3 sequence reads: CASSSTPGTDTGELFF. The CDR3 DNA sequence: TGTGCCAGCAGCTCAACTCCCGGGACAGACACCGGGGAGCTGTTTTTT.